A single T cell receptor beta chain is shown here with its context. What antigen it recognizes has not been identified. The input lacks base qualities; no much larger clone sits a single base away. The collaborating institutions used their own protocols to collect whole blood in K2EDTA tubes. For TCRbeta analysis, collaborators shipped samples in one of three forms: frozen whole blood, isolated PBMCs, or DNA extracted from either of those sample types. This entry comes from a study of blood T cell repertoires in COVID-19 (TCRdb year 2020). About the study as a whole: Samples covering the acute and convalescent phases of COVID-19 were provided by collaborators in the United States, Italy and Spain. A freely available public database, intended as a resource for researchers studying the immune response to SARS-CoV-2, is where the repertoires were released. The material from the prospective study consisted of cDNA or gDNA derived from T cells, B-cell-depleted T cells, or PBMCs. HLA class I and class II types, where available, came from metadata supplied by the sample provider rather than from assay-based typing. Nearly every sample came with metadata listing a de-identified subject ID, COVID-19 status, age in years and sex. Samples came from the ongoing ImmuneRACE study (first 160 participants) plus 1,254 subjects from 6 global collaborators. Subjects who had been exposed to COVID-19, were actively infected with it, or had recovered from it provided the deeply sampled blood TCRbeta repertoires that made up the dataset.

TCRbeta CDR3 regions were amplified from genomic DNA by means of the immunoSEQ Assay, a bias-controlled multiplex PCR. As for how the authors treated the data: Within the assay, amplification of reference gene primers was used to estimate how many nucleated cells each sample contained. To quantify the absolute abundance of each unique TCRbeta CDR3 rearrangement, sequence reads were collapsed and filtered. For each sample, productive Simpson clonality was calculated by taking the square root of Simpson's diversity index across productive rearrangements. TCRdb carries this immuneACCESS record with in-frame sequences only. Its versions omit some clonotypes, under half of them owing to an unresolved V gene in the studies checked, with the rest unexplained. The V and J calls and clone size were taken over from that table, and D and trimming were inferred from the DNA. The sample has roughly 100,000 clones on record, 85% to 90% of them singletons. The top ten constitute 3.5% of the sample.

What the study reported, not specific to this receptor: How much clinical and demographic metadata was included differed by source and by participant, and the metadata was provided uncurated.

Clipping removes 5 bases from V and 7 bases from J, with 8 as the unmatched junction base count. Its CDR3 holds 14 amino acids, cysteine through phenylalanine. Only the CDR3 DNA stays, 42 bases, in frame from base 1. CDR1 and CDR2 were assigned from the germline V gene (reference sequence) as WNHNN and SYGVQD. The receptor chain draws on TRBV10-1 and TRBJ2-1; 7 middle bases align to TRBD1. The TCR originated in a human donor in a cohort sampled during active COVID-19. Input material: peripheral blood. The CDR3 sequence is CASSLGGYRNEQFF. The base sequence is TGCGCCAGCAGTTTAGGGGGCTACCGGAATGAGCAGTTCTTC.